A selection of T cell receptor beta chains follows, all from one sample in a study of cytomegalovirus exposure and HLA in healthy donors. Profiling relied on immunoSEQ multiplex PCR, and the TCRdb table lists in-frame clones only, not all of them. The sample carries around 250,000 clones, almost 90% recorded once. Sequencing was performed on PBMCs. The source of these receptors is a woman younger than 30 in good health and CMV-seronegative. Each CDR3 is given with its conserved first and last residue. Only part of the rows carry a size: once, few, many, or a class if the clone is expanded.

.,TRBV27,CASSLTSPYNEQFF
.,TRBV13,CASSPGMNTGELFF
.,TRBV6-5,CASTTSRGSGNTIYF
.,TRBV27,CASSLSWGRGSYNEQFF
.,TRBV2,CASSLAGDLNTEAFF
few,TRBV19,CASSIDHRARGGNQPQHF
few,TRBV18,CASSPLGSQPQHF
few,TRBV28,CATGTGDSPLHF
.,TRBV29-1,CSVVQWTDAKNIQYF
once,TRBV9,CASSVEAGTGNTIYF
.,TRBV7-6,CASSLLRNTEAFF
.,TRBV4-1,CASSKRADNEQFF
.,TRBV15,CATSRGAPVRVTQYF
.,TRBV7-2,CASSLAAPNTEAFF
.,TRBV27,CASSRTGMGTEAFF
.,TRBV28,CASSPGGRGAYNEQFF
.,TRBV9,CASSGQGGASNTEAFF
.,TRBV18,CASSPQTGGGQPQHF
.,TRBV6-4,CASSEGLGGTDTQYF
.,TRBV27,CASSLAQPLNTEAFF
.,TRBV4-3,CASSPTSGGDAQYF
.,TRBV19,CASSIYTGNTGELFF
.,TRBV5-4,CASSLAGTDTQYF
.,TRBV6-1,CASSENRGGDFTGELFF
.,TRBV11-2,CASSPYPKGRGGLDEQFF
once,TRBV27,CASSLTTSAGNTIYF
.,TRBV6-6,CASLDGDNYEQYF
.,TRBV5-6,CASSLGAGAGQPQHF
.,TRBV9,CASSVMTSANEQFF
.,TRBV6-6,CASSADRGNQPQHF
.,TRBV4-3,CASSQETQGLEQYF
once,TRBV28,CASSLGTGIGYTF
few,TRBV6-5,CASSYIGDRVNSPLHF
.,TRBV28,CASSLTEYSNQPQHF
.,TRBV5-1,CASSSPTSPGANVLTF
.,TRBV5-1,CASSLVQGNNSPLHF
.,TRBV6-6,CASSTGTGGDYGYTF
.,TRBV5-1,CASSPGTAGNTIYF
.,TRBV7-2,CASSLGGGQETQYF